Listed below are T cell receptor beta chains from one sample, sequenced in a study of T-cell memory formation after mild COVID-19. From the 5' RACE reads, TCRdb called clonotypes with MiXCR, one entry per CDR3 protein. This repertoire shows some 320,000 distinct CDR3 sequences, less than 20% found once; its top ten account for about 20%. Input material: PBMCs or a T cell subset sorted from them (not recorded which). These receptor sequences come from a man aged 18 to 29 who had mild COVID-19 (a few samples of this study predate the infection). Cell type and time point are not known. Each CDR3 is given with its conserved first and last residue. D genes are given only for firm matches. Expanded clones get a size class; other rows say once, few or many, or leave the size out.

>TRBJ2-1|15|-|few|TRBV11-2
TGTGCCAGCAGCTTAGGGGCGGGGAGATACAATGAGCAGTTCTTC
CASSLGAGRYNEQFF
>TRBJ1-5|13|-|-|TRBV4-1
TGCGCCACCAGCTCGGGGTTAGATCAGCCCCAGCATTTT
CATSSGLDQPQHF
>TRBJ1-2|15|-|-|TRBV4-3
TGCGCCAGCAGCCAAGATCTTGGACAAAGCTATGGCTACACCTTC
CASSQDLGQSYGYTF
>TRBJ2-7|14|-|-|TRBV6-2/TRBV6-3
TGTGCCAGCAGTTATTTTTCCCAGGCCTACGAGCAGTACTTC
CASSYFSQAYEQYF
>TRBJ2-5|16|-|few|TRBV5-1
TGCGCCAGCAGCTTGTGGGCTAGATCAACTCAAGAGACCCAGTACTTC
CASSLWARSTQETQYF
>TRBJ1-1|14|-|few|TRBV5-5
TGTGCCAGCAGACGCCTTGACAGGAACACTGAAGCTTTCTTT
CASRRLDRNTEAFF
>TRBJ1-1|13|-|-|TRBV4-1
TGCGCCAGCACGGGGCCGTTGAACACTGAAGCTTTCTTT
CASTGPLNTEAFF
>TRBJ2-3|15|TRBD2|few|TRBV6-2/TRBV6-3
TGTGCCAGCAGCCCCGGGACTAGCGGGGCCGATACGCAGTATTTT
CASSPGTSGADTQYF
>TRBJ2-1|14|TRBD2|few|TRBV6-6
TGTGCCAGCAGCGAAGCTAGCGGGGGCATAGGGCAGTTCTTC
CASSEASGGIGQFF
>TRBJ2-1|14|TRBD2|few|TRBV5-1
TGCGCCAGCAGGACTAGCGGGGACTACAATGAGCAGTTCTTC
CASRTSGDYNEQFF
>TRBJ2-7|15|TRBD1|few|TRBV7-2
TGTGCCAGCAGCGCACGACAGGGCCCCTCCTACGAGCAGTACTTC
CASSARQGPSYEQYF
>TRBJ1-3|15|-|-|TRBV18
TGTGCCAGCTCACCACCAGGCCTTACTGGAAACACCATATATTTT
CASSPPGLTGNTIYF
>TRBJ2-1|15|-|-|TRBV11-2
TGTGCCAGCAGCCTAGGGAAGTTGGGTAACAATGAGCAGTTCTTC
CASSLGKLGNNEQFF
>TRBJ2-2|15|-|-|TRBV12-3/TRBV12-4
TGTGCCAGCAGTTCGGGACTGGTCAACACCGGGGAGCTGTTTTTT
CASSSGLVNTGELFF
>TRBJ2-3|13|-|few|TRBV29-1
TGCAGCGTGGCCCCCGAAGGAACAGATACGCAGTATTTT
CSVAPEGTDTQYF
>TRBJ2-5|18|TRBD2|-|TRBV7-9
TGTGCCAGCAGCCTCGGACTAGCGGGGGGCCTATCCCAAGAGACCCAGTACTTC
CASSLGLAGGLSQETQYF
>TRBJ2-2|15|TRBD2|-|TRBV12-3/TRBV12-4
TGTGCCAGCAGACTCGGGGGGGGAAGGACCGGGGAGCTGTTTTTT
CASRLGGGRTGELFF
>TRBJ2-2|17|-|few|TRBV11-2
TGTGCCAGCAGCTTAGAAGCAGGTAGCGAGAACACCGGGGAGCTGTTTTTT
CASSLEAGSENTGELFF
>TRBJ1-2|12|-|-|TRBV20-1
TGCAGTGCTAGGGTCAGGGGCCGTGGCTACACCTTC
CSARVRGRGYTF
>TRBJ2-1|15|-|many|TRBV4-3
TGCGCCAGCAGCCAAGGATCCAACTCCTACAATGAGCAGTTCTTC
CASSQGSNSYNEQFF
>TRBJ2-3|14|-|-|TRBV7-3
TGTGCCAGCAGCCCCACGGGCCGCACAGATACGCAGTATTTT
CASSPTGRTDTQYF
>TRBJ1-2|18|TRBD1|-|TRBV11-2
TGTGCCAGCAGCTCTGTTACTGGACAGGCGAATTCGGCCTATGGCTACACCTTC
CASSSVTGQANSAYGYTF
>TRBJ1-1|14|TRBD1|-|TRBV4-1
TGCGCCAGCAGCCATGGGGACAGTCACACTGAAGCTTTCTTT
CASSHGDSHTEAFF
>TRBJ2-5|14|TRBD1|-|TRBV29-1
TGCAGCGTTGAAGCTCTGGACAGGGAAGAGACCCAGTACTTC
CSVEALDREETQYF
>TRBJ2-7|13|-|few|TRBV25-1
TGTGCCAGCAGTGAATTCACAACCGGCGAGCAGTACTTC
CASSEFTTGEQYF
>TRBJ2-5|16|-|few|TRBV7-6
TGTGCCAGCAGCCCCTGGACCCTCAAAAAGGAAGAGACCCAGTACTTC
CASSPWTLKKEETQYF
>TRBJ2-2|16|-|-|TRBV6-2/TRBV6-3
TGTGCCAGCAGTTACCCCCGGGGCCGGTGGACCGGGGAGCTGTTTTTT
CASSYPRGRWTGELFF
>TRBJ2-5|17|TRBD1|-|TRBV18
TGTGCCAGCTCACCACGTTTTCCGGGACAGGGGGGAGAGACCCAGTACTTC
CASSPRFPGQGGETQYF
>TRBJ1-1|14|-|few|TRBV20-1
TGCAGTGCTAGAGCTGGACACGGGAACACTGAAGCTTTCTTT
CSARAGHGNTEAFF
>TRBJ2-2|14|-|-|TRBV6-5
TGTGCCAGCGGGTCAGCCGGGAAGGGAGGGGAGCTGTTTTTT
CASGSAGKGGELFF
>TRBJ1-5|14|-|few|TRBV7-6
TGTGCCAGCAGCTTGGGACCGATCAATCAGCCCCAGCATTTT
CASSLGPINQPQHF
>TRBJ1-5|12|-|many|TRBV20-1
TGCAGTGCTACAATGACAGATCAGCCCCAGCATTTT
CSATMTDQPQHF
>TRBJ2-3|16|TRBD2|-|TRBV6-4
TGTGCCAGCAGTGACGGGCGGGAGGGGAGCACAGATACGCAGTATTTT
CASSDGREGSTDTQYF
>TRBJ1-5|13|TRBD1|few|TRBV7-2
TGTGCCAGCAGCTACAGACAGGGACAGCCCCAGCATTTT
CASSYRQGQPQHF
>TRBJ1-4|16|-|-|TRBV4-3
TGCGCCAGCAGCCAAGATCGGTTTGGGGAGGGGGAAAAACTGTTTTTT
CASSQDRFGEGEKLFF
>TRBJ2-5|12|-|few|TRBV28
TGTGCCAGCAGTTTATCCGGTTTGACCCAGTACTTC
CASSLSGLTQYF
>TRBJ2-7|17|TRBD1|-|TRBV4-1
TGCGCCAGCAGCCAAGGAGACCGGGACAGTTTTTCCAACGAGCAGTACTTC
CASSQGDRDSFSNEQYF
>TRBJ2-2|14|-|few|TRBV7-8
TGTGCCAGCAGTCGTACCAGGGACACCGGGGAGCTGTTTTTT
CASSRTRDTGELFF
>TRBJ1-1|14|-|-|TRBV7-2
TGTGCCAGCAGCTTAACGCAGGGGAACACTGAAGCTTTCTTT
CASSLTQGNTEAFF
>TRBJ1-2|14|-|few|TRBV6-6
TGTGCCAGCACCCTTTTTCAGGCCAACTATGGCTACACCTTC
CASTLFQANYGYTF
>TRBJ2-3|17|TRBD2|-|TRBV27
TGTGCCAGCAGTGACCGGCGGGGGGTGCCTAGCACAGATACGCAGTATTTT
CASSDRRGVPSTDTQYF
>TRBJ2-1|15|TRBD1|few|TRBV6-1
TGTGCCAGCACTATCCGGGACAGGGGGCCAGAAGAGCAGTTCTTC
CASTIRDRGPEEQFF
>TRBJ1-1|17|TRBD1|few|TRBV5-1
TGCGCCAGCAGCTCGTCCCGGGACAGGGGTTTGAGAACTGAAGCTTTCTTT
CASSSSRDRGLRTEAFF
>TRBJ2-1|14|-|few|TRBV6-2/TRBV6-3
TGTGCCAGCAAAACGGGCGGTTTTTACAATGAGCAGTTCTTC
CASKTGGFYNEQFF
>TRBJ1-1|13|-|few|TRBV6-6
TGTGCCAGCAGTTACGGGGATCGGCAGCAAGCTTTCTTT
CASSYGDRQQAFF
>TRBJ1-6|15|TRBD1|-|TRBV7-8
TGTGCCAGCAGCTCGAGGGGACAGGGAGGTTCACCCCTCCACTTT
CASSSRGQGGSPLHF
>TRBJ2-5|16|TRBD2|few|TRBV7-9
TGTGCCAGCAGCTTGGGACTAGCGGGGGTCCAAGAGACCCAGTACTTC
CASSLGLAGVQETQYF
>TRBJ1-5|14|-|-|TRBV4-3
TGCGCCAGCAGCGGGGACACCCGCAATCAGCCCCAGCATTTT
CASSGDTRNQPQHF
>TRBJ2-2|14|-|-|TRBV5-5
TGTGCCAGCAGCTTTACAGAGAACACCGGGGAGCTGTTTTTT
CASSFTENTGELFF
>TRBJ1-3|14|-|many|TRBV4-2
TGTGCCAGCAGCCCCAGGGCCTCTGGAAACACCATATATTTT
CASSPRASGNTIYF
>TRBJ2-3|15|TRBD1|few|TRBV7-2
TGTGCCAGCAGCTTAGAAGGGACAGGGGCTCGTACGCAGTATTTT
CASSLEGTGARTQYF
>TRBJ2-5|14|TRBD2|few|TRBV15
TGTGCCACCAGCAGAGGGACTAGCGAGGAGACCCAGTACTTC
CATSRGTSEETQYF
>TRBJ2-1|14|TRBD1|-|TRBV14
TGTGCCAGCAGACACTCCGGGACAGGGAATGAGCAGTTCTTC
CASRHSGTGNEQFF
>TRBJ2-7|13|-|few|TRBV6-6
TGTGCCAGCAGTTACGTCAGCTCCTACGAGCAGTACTTC
CASSYVSSYEQYF
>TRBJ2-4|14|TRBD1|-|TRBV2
TGTGCCAGCACCGAGGGGGCCCTCCGCAACATTCAGTACTTC
CASTEGALRNIQYF